This record covers a single T cell receptor beta chain. Its antigen remains unidentified. The Oncomine TCR Beta short-read assay was applied to DNA of cultured CD4+ T cells. A single record per CDR3 protein comes from TCRdb applying MiXCR to the PCR reads. The sample includes 20,000 to 25,000 distinct CDR3 sequences, 43% of them seen just once. The data were obtained in a study of vaccination and CD4 T cells after COVID-19. Study-level information: Three convalescent patients gave samples at day 14 post-vaccination, and they were sampled again at days 161 to 241 post-vaccination. Spike peptides, overlapping and drawn from SARS-CoV-2, HCoV-NL63, HCoV-OC43 and HCoV-229E, were used to stimulate cells.

The time point denotes: late sampling 161 to 241 days after vaccination in three convalescent patients. Treatment described: approximately nine-day PBMC culture with coronavirus spike peptide pools or control peptides (ViraFEST assay). Peptide pools at 8.5 to 10 ug/ml stimulated two million PBMCs per well with approximately 9.3 IU/ml IL-2. There are 14 residues in the CDR3. The V and J ends lost 0 bases and 7 bases, in that order; junction bases with no gene match: 5. Germline assignment: CDR1 DFQATT and CDR2 SNEGSKA (reference sequence). The chain has TRBV20-1 and TRBJ2-1; 8 nucleotides agree with TRBD2. The clonotype was recovered from a human donor who had recovered from COVID-19. Sequenced here: CD4+ T cells from blood, cultured in vitro, sampled about 7 months after SARS-CoV-2 vaccination. The CDR3 sequence is CSARDPRGGNEQFF. CDR3 nucleotide sequence: TGCAGTGCTAGAGATCCCCGGGGGGGAAATGAGCAGTTCTTC.